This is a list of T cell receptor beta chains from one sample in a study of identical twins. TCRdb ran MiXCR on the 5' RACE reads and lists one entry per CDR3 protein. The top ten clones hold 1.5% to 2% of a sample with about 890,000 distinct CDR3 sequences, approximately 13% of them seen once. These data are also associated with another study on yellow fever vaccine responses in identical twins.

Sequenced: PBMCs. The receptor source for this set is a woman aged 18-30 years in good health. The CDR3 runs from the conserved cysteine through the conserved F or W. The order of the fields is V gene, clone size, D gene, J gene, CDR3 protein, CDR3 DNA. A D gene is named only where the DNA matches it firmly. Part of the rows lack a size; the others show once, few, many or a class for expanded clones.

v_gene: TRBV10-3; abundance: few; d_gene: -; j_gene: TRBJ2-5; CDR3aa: CAIRGGGAAAPQETQYF; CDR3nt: TGTGCCATCAGAGGGGGGGGAGCAGCGGCACCACAAGAGACCCAGTACTTC
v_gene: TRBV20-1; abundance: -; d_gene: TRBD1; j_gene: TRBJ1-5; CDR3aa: CSARVPGQANQPQHF; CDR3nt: TGCAGTGCTAGAGTACCGGGACAGGCAAATCAGCCCCAGCATTTT
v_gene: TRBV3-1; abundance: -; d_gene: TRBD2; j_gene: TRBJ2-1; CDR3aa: CASSPRTSGSSEQFF; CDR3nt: TGTGCCAGCAGCCCCAGGACTAGCGGGAGTAGTGAGCAGTTCTTC
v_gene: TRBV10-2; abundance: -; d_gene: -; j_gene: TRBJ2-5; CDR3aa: CASSELRQRGGKMETQYF; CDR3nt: TGCGCCAGCAGTGAGCTAAGACAGAGGGGAGGCAAAATGGAGACCCAGTACTTC
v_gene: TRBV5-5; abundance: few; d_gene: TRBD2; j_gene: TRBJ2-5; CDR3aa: CASSSPGGRVETQYF; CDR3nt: TGTGCCAGCAGCTCCCCGGGGGGTCGGGTGGAGACCCAGTACTTC
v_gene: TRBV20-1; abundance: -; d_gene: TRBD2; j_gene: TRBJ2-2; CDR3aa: CSARGLRAGANTGELFF; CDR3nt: TGCAGTGCCAGGGGTTTGAGAGCGGGAGCGAACACCGGGGAGCTGTTTTTT
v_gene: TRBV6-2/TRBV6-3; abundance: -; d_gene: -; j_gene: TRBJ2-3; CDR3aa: CASATNTDTQYF; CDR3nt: TGTGCCAGCGCGACCAACACAGATACGCAGTATTTT
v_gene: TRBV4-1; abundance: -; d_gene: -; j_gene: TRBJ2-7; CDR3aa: CASSQEGARGYEQYF; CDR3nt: TGCGCCAGCAGCCAAGAAGGGGCCAGGGGATACGAGCAGTACTTC
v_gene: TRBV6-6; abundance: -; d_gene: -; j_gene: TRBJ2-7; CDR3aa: CASSHAVYEQYF; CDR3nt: TGTGCCAGCAGTCACGCCGTCTACGAGCAGTACTTC
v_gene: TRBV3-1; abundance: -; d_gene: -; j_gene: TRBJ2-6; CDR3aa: CASRASLSGANVLTF; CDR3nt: TGTGCCAGCAGGGCAAGCCTGTCTGGGGCCAACGTCCTGACTTTC
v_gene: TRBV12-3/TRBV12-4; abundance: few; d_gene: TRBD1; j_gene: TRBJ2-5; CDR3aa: CASSSNRGSGETQYF; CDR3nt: TGTGCCAGCAGTTCGAACAGGGGCTCGGGAGAGACCCAGTACTTC
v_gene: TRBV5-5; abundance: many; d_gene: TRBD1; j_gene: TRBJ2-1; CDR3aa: CASSSKFGTGLKDEQFF; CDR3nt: TGTGCCAGCAGCTCCAAATTTGGGACAGGGTTGAAAGATGAGCAGTTCTTC
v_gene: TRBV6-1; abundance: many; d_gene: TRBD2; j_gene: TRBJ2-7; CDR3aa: CASSPRASGSYEQYF; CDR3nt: TGTGCCAGCAGTCCGAGGGCTAGCGGGAGTTACGAGCAGTACTTC
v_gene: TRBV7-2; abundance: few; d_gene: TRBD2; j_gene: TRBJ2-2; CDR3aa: CASSPWGGGTGELFF; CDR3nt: TGTGCCAGCAGCCCATGGGGGGGGGGAACCGGGGAGCTGTTTTTT
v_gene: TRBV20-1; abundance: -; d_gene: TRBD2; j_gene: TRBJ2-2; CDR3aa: CSARGGRAPGELFF; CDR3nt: TGCAGTGCTAGAGGCGGGAGGGCCCCCGGGGAGCTGTTTTTT
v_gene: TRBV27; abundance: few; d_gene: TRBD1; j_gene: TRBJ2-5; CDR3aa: CASSSSGTEETQYF; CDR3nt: TGTGCCAGCAGTTCTTCCGGGACAGAAGAGACCCAGTACTTC
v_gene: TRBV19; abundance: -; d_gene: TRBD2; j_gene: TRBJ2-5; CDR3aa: CASSRLAGGLGGGNQYF; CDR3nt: TGTGCCAGTTCCCGACTAGCGGGAGGCCTTGGCGGGGGGAACCAGTACTTC
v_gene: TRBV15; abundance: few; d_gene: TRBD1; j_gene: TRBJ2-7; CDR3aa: CATSRAGGYYEQYF; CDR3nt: TGTGCCACCAGCAGGGCAGGGGGATACTACGAGCAGTACTTC
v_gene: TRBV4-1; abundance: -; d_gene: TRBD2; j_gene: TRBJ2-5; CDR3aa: CASSQVDGLADLETQYF; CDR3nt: TGCGCCAGCAGCCAAGTGGATGGACTAGCGGACCTCGAGACCCAGTACTTC
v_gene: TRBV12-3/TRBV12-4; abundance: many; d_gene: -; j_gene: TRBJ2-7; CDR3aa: CASSFSPVNYEQYF; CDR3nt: TGTGCCAGCAGTTTCAGTCCAGTAAACTACGAGCAGTACTTC
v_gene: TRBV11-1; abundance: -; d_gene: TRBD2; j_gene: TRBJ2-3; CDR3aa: CASRNTLSGGQRIADTQYF; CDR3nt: TGTGCCAGCAGAAATACCCTCAGCGGGGGCCAAAGGATCGCAGATACGCAGTATTTT
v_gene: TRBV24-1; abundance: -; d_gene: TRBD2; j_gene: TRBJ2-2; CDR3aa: CATSDVGSSGNTGELFF; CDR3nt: TGTGCCACCAGTGATGTTGGGTCTAGCGGAAACACCGGGGAGCTGTTTTTT
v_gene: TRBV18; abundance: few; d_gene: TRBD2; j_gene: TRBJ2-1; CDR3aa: CASSRDRLAVMQFF; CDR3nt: TGTGCCAGCTCACGTGATCGACTAGCGGTAATGCAATTCTTC
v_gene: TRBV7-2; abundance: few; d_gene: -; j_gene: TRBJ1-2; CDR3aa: CASSLGFSGLGYTF; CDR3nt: TGTGCCAGCAGCTTAGGGTTTTCGGGGTTGGGCTACACCTTC
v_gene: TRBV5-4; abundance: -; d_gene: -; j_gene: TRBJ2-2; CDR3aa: CASSLVRGANTGELFF; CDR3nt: TGTGCCAGCAGCCTGGTGAGGGGGGCCAACACCGGGGAGCTGTTTTTT
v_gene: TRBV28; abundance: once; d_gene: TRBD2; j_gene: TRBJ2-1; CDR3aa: CATRGRGNEQFF; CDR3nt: TGTGCCACCCGCGGGAGGGGCAATGAGCAGTTCTTC
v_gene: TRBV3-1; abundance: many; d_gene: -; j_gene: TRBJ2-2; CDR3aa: CASSRGGTGELFF; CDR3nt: TGTGCCAGCAGCCGCGGCGGGACCGGGGAGCTGTTTTTT
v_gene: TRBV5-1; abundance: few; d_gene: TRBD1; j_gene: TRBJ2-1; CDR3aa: CASSTDRDEQFF; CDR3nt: TGCGCCAGCAGCACGGACAGGGATGAGCAGTTCTTC
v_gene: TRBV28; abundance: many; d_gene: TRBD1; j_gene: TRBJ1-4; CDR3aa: CASSTTGGDEKLFF; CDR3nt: TGTGCCAGCAGCACGACAGGGGGGGATGAAAAACTGTTTTTT
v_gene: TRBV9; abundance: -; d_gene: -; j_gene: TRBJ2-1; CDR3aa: CASSVAASGHNEQFF; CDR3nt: TGTGCCAGCAGCGTAGCGGCCTCGGGACACAATGAGCAGTTCTTC
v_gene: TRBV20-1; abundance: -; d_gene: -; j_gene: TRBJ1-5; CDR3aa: CSAMELAQPQHF; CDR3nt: TGCAGTGCTATGGAGCTGGCCCAGCCCCAGCATTTT
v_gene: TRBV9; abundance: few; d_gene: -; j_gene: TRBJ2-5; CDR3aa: CASSVDGQVRETQYF; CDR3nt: TGTGCCAGCAGCGTAGATGGTCAGGTGCGAGAGACCCAGTACTTC
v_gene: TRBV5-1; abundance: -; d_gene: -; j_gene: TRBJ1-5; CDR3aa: CASSLWPRTEYSNQPQHF; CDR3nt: TGCGCCAGCAGCTTGTGGCCCAGGACAGAGTATAGCAATCAGCCCCAGCATTTT
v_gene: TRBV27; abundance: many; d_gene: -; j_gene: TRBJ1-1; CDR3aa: CASSLLGAEAFF; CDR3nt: TGTGCCAGCAGTTTATTGGGGGCTGAAGCTTTCTTT
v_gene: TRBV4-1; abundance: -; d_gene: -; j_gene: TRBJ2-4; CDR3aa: CASSRATENIQYF; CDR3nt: TGCGCCAGCAGCCGAGCGACAGAAAACATTCAGTACTTC
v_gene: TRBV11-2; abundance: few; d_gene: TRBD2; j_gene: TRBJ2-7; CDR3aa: CASSSQLAGRYEQYF; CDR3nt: TGTGCCAGCTCATCCCAGCTAGCGGGACGGTACGAGCAGTACTTC
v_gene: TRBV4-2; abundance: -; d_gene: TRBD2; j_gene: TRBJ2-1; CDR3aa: CASSQEFRSSGSNEQFF; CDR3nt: TGTGCCAGCAGCCAAGAGTTTAGGTCTAGCGGGAGCAATGAGCAGTTCTTC
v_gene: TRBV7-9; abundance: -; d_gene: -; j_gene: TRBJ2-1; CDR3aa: CASSLKGDSYVGDEQFF; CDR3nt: TGTGCCAGCAGCTTAAAGGGGGACTCCTACGTTGGGGATGAGCAGTTCTTC
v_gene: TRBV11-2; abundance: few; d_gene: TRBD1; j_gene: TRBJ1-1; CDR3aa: CASSLIGGSYEAFF; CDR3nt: TGTGCCAGCAGCTTAATAGGGGGCTCATATGAAGCTTTCTTT
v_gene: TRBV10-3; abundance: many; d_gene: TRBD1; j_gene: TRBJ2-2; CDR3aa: CAISTGTANTGELFF; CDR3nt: TGTGCCATCAGTACCGGGACAGCGAACACCGGGGAGCTGTTTTTT
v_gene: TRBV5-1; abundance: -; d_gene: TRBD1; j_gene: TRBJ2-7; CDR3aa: CASHPTGSTESSYEQYF; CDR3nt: TGCGCCAGCCACCCGACAGGGTCGACCGAGAGCTCCTACGAGCAGTACTTC
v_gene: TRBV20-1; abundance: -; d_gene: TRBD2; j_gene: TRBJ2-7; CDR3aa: CSATHSGSSYEQYF; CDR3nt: TGCAGTGCCACCCATAGCGGGAGTTCCTACGAGCAGTACTTC
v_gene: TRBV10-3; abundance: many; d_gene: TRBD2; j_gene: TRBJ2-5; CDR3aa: CAISESVAGGPQETQYF; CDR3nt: TGTGCCATCAGTGAGTCGGTAGCGGGGGGACCCCAAGAGACCCAGTACTTC
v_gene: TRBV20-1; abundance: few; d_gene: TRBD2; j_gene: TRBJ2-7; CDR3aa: CSATVSGRTDEQYF; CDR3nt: TGCAGTGCTACCGTTAGCGGGAGGACCGACGAGCAGTACTTC
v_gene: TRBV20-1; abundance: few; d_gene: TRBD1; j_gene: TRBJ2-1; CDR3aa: CSAGTSGTGGIEQFF; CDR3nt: TGCAGTGCTGGGACGTCCGGGACAGGGGGCATTGAGCAGTTCTTC
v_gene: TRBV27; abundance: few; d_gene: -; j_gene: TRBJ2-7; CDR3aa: CASSLGIGRIYEQYF; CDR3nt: TGTGCCAGCAGTTTAGGAATCGGTCGGATCTACGAGCAGTACTTC
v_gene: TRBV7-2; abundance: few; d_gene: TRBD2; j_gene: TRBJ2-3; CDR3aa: CASSLAGWTSGGLIFTDTQYF; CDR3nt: TGTGCCAGCAGCTTAGCTGGGTGGACTAGCGGGGGCCTAATCTTCACAGATACGCAGTATTTT
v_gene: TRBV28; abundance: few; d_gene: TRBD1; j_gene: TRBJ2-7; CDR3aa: CASSFWDRTYEQYF; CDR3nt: TGTGCCAGCAGTTTTTGGGACAGAACCTACGAGCAGTACTTC
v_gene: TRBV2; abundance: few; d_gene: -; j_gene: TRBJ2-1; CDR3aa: CASRQEWGNNEQFF; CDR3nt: TGTGCCAGCAGACAAGAGTGGGGGAACAATGAGCAGTTCTTC